A single sample gave rise to the 14 T cell receptor beta chains below, sequenced in a study of OX40 agonist ivuxolimab in advanced cancers. Clones were read by immunoSEQ multiplex PCR, and TCRdb kept only the in-frame ones, dropping some. The sample lists tens of thousands of clones; over 60% were seen once. This specimen consisted of CD4+ or CD8+ T cells sorted from blood, obtained in a trial of the OX40 agonist ivuxolimab. The receptors stem from an adult with an advanced solid tumor such as melanoma, head and neck, liver or kidney cancer.

The chain links TRBV5-1 to TRBJ2-1, with TRBD1 as a possible D gene (6 bases). Germline CDR1 and CDR2: SGHRS and YFSETQ. With 6 bases removed from V and 9 bases from J, the gap between germline ends came to 13 bases. The CDR3 has 12 residues. CDR3 bases: TGCGCCAGCAAGGACAGTTGGTTTGAGCAGTTCTTC. This codes for CASKDSWFEQFF.

The table lists this clone with a few counts. J is TRBJ1-2 and V is TRBV28; no reliable D call. Germline V gives CDR1 MDHEN, CDR2 SYDVKM. V lost 6 bases to trimming and J lost 5 bases, with 7 bases between them. This CDR3 comprises 11 residues. The CDR3 here is CASRLGYGYTF. CDR3 nucleotide sequence: TGTGCCAGCAGGTTGGGGTATGGCTACACCTTC.

This clone was observed a handful of times. This chain joins TRBV30 and TRBJ1-1; D not resolved. Germline CDR1 GTSNPN, CDR2 SVGIG (reference sequence). V lost 2 bases to trimming and J lost 11 bases, with 15 bases between them. The CDR3 is 12 amino acids. CDR3 nucleotides: TGTGCCTGGAGTCTCAGTTCAGGAGGGGCTTTCTTT. Its translation is CAWSLSSGGAFF.

This clone was counted only a few times. In DNA form, the CDR3 reads TGTGCCAGCAGCGATGGACAGGGTAATACCCACGAGCAGTACTTC. Encoded protein: CASSDGQGNTHEQYF. The rearrangement links TRBV28 to TRBJ2-7; 8 bases align to TRBD1. This CDR3 has 15 amino acids. J was trimmed by 5 bases and V by 6 bases; bases with no gene match: 12. Germline V lookup: CDR1 MDHEN, CDR2 SYDVKM.

The chain joins TRBV6-4 to TRBJ1-5; D ambiguous. Germline assignment: CDR1 MRHNA and CDR2 SNTAGT. Trimming removed 7 bases from V and 6 bases from J, with 19 bases in between. The CDR3 contains 15 residues. CDR3 loop: CASTPEGASGQPQHF. DNA for the CDR3: TGTGCCAGCACCCCCGAAGGAGCCTCGGGTCAGCCCCAGCATTTT.

V gene TRBV7-2 combines with J gene TRBJ1-5; D is perhaps TRBD1 (6 bases). V was cut by 3 bases and J by 6 bases, with 12 bases left in between. Germline loops: CDR1 SGHTA, CDR2 FQGNSA. This CDR3 region has 14 residues. As DNA, the CDR3 is TGTGCCAGCAGCTTTCAGGGGCTCGGTCAGCCCCAGCATTTT. Translation gives CASSFQGLGQPQHF.

This clone occurred a few times. The chain carries TRBV7-2 and TRBJ2-1; 11 bases align to TRBD2. The V segment lost 4 bases and the J segment 8 bases; nucleotides outside the gene matches: 7. Germline V gene sequence: CDR1 SGHTA, CDR2 FQGNSA. The CDR3 totals 15 residues. CDR3 region: CASSSRLAGQDEQFF. DNA of the CDR3: TGTGCCAGCAGCTCGAGACTAGCGGGGCAGGATGAGCAGTTCTTC.

V usage is TRBV30 and J usage is TRBJ1-2; D gene ambiguous. Trimming left V 3 bases short and J 3 bases short, with 5 bases between. The CDR3 runs to 11 residues. Germline CDR1 and CDR2: GTSNPN and SVGIG (reference sequence). For the CDR3, the DNA is TGTGCCTGGAGAATTTACTATGGCTACACCTTC. This codes for CAWRIYYGYTF.

This clone was recorded only once. Here the CDR3 DNA reads TGTGCCTGGAGCCACACGGGGCGCACTGAAGCTTTCTTT. Protein sequence: CAWSHTGRTEAFF. This sequence joins TRBV30 and TRBJ1-1; TRBD1 might be the D (5 bases). Germline V gene lookup returns CDR1 GTSNPN and CDR2 SVGIG (reference sequence). V shed 3 bases and J shed 4 bases, with 12 bases lying between them. This CDR3 is 13 amino acids long.

Within the sample, this clone is medium-sized. This rearrangement joins TRBV5-4 to TRBJ2-5; D may correspond to TRBD1 or TRBD2 (5 bases each). V lost 6 bases and J 5 bases, leaving 14 bases between the germline ends. The CDR3 consists of 13 residues. CDR1 is SGHNT, CDR2 YYREEE, per germline (reference sequence). CDR3 protein: CASTPWGGETQYF. CDR3 sequence (DNA): TGTGCCAGCACCCCGTGGGGCGGGGAGACCCAGTACTTC. The whole variable domain, filled in from reference TRBV5-4 and TRBJ2-5, reads ETGVTQSPTHLIKTRGQQVTLRCSSQSGHNTVSWYQQALGQGPQFIFQYYREEENGRGNFPPRFSGLQFPNYSSELNVNALELDDSALYLCASTPWGGETQYFGPGTRLLVL.

J is TRBJ2-1 and V is TRBV7-9; 9 bases line up with TRBD1. This CDR3 is 13 amino acids long. CDR1 and CDR2 from the germline V gene are SEHNR and FQNEAQ (reference sequence). J gave up 3 bases and V 11 bases, and 5 bases lay outside the gene matches. CDR3 DNA: TGTGCCGTAGACAGGGGGAGCTACAATGAGCAGTTCTTC. It encodes CAVDRGSYNEQFF.

V usage is TRBV6-5 and J usage is TRBJ1-5; tentatively, D is TRBD1 (5 bases). This CDR3 is 14 amino acids long. From germline, CDR1 is MNHEY and CDR2 SVGAGI. V was cut by 5 bases and J by 0 bases, with 8 bases left in between. The chain's CDR3 is CASSADNSNQPQHF. The CDR3 DNA reads as TGTGCCAGCAGTGCGGACAATAGCAATCAGCCCCAGCATTTT.

V gene TRBV5-6 combines with J gene TRBJ2-3; 7 bases align to TRBD1. There are 15 residues in the CDR3. V lost 2 bases and J lost 1; bases outside the gene matches: 4. In germline, CDR1 is SGHDT, CDR2 YYEEEE. Here the CDR3 reads CASSFGTARTDTQYF. CDR3 sequence (DNA): TGTGCCAGCAGCTTTGGGACAGCCCGCACAGATACGCAGTATTTT.

This sequence joins TRBV7-2 and TRBJ2-5; 8 bases are a match to TRBD2. The CDR3 is made up of 14 amino acids. Unmatched junction bases numbered 7, after V lost 5 bases and J lost 5 bases. CDR1 is SGHTA, CDR2 FQGNSA, per germline. CDR3 in amino acids: CASSLPGGYETQYF. Here the CDR3 DNA reads TGTGCCAGCAGCCTACCGGGGGGGTACGAGACCCAGTACTTC.